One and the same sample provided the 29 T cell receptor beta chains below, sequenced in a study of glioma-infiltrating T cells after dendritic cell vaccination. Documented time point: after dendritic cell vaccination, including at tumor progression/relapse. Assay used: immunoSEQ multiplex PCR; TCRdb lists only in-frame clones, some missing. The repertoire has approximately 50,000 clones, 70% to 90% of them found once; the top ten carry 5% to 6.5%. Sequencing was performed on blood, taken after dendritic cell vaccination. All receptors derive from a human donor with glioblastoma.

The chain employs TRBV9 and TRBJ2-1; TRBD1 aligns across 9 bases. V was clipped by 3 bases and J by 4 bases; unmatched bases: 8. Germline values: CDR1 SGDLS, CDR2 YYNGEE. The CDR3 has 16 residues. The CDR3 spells CASSATGGRVYNEQFF. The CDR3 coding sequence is TGTGCCAGCAGCGCGACAGGGGGAAGGGTTTACAATGAGCAGTTCTTC.

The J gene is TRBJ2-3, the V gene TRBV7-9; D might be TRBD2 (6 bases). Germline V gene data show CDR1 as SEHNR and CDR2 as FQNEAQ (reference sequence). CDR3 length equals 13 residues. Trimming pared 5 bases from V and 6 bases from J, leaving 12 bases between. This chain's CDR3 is CASSASGTDTQYF. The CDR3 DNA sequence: TGTGCCAGCAGCGCCTCCGGGACTGATACGCAGTATTTT.

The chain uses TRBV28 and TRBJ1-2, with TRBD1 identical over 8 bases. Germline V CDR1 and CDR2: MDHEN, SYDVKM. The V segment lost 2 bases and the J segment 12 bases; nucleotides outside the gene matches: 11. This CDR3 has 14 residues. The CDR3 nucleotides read TGTGCCAGCAGTTTAATAAGAACAGGGGGTAACGACACCTTC. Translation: CASSLIRTGGNDTF.

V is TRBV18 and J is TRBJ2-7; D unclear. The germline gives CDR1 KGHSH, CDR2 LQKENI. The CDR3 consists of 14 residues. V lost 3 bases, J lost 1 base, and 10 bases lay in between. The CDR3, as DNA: TGTGCCAGCTCACCTCCCTCCGTATCCTACGAGCAGTACTTC. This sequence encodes CASSPPSVSYEQYF.

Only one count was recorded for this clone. Here the CDR3 DNA reads TGTGCCAGTAGTATAGTCTTAGGGGCAGGTGAGCAGTTCTTC. Protein product: CASSIVLGAGEQFF. The chain is built from TRBV19 and TRBJ2-1; a weak D match, TRBD1 (5 bases). The germline V gene encodes CDR1 LNHDA and CDR2 SQIVND (reference sequence). The CDR3 contains 14 residues. V gave up 1 base and J gave up 9 bases, with 13 bases separating them.

The CDR3 loop reads CASTGLGARRYEQYF. The CDR3 DNA reads as TGTGCCAGCACGGGGTTGGGGGCTAGACGGTACGAGCAGTACTTC. This rearrangement joins TRBV2 to TRBJ2-7; D is possibly TRBD1 (6 bases). The CDR3 runs to 15 residues. Germline V gene data show CDR1 as SNHLY and CDR2 as FYNNEI. Deletions cut 7 bases from V and 4 bases from J, with 20 bases between.

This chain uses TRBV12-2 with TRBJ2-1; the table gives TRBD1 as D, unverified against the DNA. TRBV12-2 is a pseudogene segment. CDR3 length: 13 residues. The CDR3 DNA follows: TGTGCAAGTCGCTTAAAACACAACAATGAGCAGTTCTTC. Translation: CASRLKHNNEQFF.

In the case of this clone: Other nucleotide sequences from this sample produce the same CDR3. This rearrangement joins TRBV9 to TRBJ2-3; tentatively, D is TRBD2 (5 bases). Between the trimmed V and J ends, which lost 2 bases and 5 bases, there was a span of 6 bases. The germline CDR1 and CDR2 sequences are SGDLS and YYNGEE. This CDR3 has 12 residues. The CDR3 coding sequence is TGTGCCAGCAGCGTTCGGGGAGATACGCAGTATTTT. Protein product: CASSVRGDTQYF.

The CDR3 coding sequence is TGTGCCAGCAGCTTAATGAGGACAGGGGATAGCTACACCTTC. It is translated as CASSLMRTGDSYTF. The rearrangement links TRBV7-3 to TRBJ1-2; 9 nucleotides align to TRBD1. J was trimmed by 9 bases and V by 1 base; bases with no gene match: 6. From germline, CDR1 is SGHTA and CDR2 FQGTGA. This CDR3 spans 14 amino acids. Together with reference TRBV7-3 and TRBJ1-2, the CDR3 gives the full variable domain: GAGVSQTPSNKVTEKGKYVELRCDPISGHTALYWYRQSLGQGPEFLIYFQGTGAADDSGLPNDRFFAVRPEGSVSTLKIQRTERGDSAVYLCASSLMRTGDSYTFGSGTRLTVV.

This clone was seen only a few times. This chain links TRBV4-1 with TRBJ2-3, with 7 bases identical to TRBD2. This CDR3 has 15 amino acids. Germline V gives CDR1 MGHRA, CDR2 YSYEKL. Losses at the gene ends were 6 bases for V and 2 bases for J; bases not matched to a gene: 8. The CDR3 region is CASSPSGFPTDTQYF. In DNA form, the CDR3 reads TGCGCCAGCAGTCCTAGCGGATTCCCCACAGATACGCAGTATTTT.

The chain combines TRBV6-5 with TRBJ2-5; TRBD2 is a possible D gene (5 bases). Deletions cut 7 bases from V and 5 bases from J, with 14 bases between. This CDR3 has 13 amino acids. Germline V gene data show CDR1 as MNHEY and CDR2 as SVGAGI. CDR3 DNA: TGTGCCAGCAAACTCGGGGAAAGGGAGACCCAGTACTTC. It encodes CASKLGERETQYF.

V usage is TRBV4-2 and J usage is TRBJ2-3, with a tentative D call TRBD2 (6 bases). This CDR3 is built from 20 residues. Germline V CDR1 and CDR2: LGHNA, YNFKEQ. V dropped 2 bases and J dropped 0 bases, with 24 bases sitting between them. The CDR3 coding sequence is TGTGCCAGCAGCCAACATGCTAGCGTTCGGCCCCAACCTAGCACAGATACGCAGTATTTT. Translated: CASSQHASVRPQPSTDTQYF.

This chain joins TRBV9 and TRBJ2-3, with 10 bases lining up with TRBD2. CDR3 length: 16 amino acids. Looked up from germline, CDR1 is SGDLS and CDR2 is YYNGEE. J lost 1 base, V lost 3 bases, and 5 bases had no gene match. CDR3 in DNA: TGTGCCAGCAGCGACTCCGGGACTAGCGGCACAGATACGCAGTATTTT. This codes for CASSDSGTSGTDTQYF.

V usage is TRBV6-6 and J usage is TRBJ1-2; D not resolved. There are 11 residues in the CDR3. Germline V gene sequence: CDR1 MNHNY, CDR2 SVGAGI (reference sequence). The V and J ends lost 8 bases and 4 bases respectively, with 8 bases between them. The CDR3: CASGSFYGYTF. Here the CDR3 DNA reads TGTGCCAGCGGGAGTTTCTATGGCTACACCTTC.

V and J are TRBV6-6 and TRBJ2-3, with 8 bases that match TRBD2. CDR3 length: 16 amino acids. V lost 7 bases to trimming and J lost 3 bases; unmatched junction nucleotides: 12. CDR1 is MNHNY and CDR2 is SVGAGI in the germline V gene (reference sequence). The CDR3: CASTNAPGTRTDTQYF. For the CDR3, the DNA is TGTGCCAGCACCAACGCCCCGGGGACTAGGACAGATACGCAGTATTTT.

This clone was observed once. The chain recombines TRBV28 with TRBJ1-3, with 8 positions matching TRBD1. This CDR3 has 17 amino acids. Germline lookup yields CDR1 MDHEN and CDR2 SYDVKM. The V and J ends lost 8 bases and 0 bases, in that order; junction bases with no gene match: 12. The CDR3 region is CASAGQGAGFSGNTIYF. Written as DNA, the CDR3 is TGTGCCAGCGCCGGGCAGGGGGCCGGTTTCTCTGGAAACACCATATATTTT.

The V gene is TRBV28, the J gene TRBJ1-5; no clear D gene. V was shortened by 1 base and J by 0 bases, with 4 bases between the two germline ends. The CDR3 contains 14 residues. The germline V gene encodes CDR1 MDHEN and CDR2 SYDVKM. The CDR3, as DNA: TGTGCCAGCAGTTTATTCCTTAGCAATCAGCCCCAGCATTTT. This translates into CASSLFLSNQPQHF.

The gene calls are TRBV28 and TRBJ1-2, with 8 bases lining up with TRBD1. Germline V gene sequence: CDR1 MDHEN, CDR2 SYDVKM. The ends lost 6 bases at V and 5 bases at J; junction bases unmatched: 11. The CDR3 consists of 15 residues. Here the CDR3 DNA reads TGTGCCAGCAGCCTCACCCAGGGGGCGCCTTATGGCTACACCTTC. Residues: CASSLTQGAPYGYTF.

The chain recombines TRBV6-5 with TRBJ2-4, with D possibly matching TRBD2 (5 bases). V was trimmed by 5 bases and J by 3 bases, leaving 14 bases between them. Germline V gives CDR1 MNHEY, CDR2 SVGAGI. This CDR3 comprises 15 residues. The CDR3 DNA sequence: TGTGCCAGCAGTCCCGTGGGGAGAGGCAAAAACATTCAGTACTTC. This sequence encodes CASSPVGRGKNIQYF.

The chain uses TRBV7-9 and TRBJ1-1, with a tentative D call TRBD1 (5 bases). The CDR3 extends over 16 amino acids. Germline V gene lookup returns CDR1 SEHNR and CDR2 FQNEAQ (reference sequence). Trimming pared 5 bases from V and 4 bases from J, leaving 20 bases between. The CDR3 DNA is TGTGCCAGCAGCCAGGGTTCCATGCTTTCTGGCACTGAAGCTTTCTTT. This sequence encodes CASSQGSMLSGTEAFF.

CDR3 sequence reads: CASSFTSGKQYF. CDR3 coding DNA: TGTGCCAGCAGTTTCACGTCGGGAAAGCAGTACTTC. The gene calls are TRBV28 and TRBJ2-5; tentatively, D is TRBD2 (5 bases). This CDR3 has 12 residues. Trimming cost V 3 bases and J 11 bases, with 13 bases left between them. Germline V lookup: CDR1 MDHEN, CDR2 SYDVKM.

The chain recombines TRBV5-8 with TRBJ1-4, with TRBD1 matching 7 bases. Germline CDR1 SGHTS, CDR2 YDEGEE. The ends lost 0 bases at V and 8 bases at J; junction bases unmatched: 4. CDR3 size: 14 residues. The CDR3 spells CASSLGQGGEKLFF. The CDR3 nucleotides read TGTGCCAGCAGCTTGGGACAGGGCGGCGAAAAACTGTTTTTT.

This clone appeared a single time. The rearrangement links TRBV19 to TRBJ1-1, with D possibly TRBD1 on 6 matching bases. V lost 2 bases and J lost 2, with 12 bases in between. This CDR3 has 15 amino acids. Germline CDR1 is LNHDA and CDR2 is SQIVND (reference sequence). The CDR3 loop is CASSIRRTVNTEAFF. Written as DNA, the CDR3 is TGTGCCAGTAGTATAAGAAGGACAGTCAACACTGAAGCTTTCTTT.

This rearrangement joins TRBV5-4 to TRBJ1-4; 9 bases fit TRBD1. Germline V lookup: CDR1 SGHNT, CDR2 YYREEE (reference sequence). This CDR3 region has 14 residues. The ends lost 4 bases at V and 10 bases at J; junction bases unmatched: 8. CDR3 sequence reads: CASSGGDRDGKLFF. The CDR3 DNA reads TGTGCCAGCAGCGGGGGGGACAGGGATGGAAAACTGTTTTTT.

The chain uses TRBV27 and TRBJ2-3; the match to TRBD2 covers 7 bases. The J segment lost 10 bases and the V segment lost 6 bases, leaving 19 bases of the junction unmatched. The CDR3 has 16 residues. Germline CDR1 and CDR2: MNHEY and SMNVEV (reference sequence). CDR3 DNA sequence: TGTGCCAGCAGCCGGCGAACGGGGAGGGAAGGGAGGTCGCAGTATTTT. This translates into CASSRRTGREGRSQYF.

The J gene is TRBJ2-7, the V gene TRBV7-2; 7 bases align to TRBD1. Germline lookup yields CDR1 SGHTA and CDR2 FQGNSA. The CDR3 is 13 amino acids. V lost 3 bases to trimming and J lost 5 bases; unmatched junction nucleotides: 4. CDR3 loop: CASSFDRADEQYF. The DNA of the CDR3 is TGTGCCAGCAGCTTTGACAGGGCGGACGAGCAGTACTTC. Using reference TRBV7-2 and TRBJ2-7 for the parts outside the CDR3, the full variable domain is GAGVSQSPSNKVTEKGKDVELRCDPISGHTALYWYRQSLGQGLEFLIYFQGNSAPDKSGLPSDRFSAERTGGSVSTLTIQRTQQEDSAVYLCASSFDRADEQYFGPGTRLTVT.

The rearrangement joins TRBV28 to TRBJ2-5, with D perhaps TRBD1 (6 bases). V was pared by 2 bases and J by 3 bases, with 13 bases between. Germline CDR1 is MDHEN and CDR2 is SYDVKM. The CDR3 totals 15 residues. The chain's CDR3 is CASSLTGSRKETQYF. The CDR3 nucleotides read TGTGCCAGCAGTTTAACAGGGTCACGAAAAGAGACCCAGTACTTC.

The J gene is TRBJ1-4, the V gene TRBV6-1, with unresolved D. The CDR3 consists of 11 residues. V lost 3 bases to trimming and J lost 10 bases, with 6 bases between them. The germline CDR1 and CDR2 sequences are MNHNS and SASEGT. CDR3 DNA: TGTGCCAGCAGTGATGCAGGAAAACTGTTTTTT. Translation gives CASSDAGKLFF.

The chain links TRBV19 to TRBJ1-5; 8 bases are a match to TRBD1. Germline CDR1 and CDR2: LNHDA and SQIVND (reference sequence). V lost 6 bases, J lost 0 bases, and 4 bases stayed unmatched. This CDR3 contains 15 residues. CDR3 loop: CASSQDRASNQPQHF. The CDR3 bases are TGTGCCAGTAGCCAGGACAGGGCTAGCAATCAGCCCCAGCATTTT. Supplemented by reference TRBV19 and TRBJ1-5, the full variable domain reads DGGITQSPKYLFRKEGQNVTLSCEQNLNHDAMYWYRQDPGQGLRLIYYSQIVNDFQKGDIAEGYSVSREKKESFPLTVTSAQKNPTAFYLCASSQDRASNQPQHFGDGTRLSIL.